A single TCR beta chain is shown here with its context. The data stem from a study of blood T cell repertoires in COVID-19. Study summary: Samples representing acute and convalescent COVID-19 were sourced from the United States, Italy and Spain. T cells, B-cell-depleted T cells, or PBMCs provided the cDNA or gDNA that served as material.

Per the germline V gene, CDR1 is SGHAT and CDR2 is FQNNGV. The CDR3 covers 14 residues. V lost 2 bases and J 4 bases, leaving 9 bases between the germline ends. Per the original data handling: Nucleated cell number was recorded as an estimate derived from reference gene primer amplification. Some clones are missing from TCRdb's copy, which holds only in-frame ones; the method was immunoSEQ multiplex PCR. D and trimming were read from the DNA, whereas the V and J calls and clone size are those reported in that table. Here the sample spans around 350,000 clones, around 87% being singletons. The receptor's source is a human donor in a cohort sampled during active COVID-19. Source material: peripheral blood. The chain employs TRBV11-2 and TRBJ1-3; tentatively, D is TRBD1 (6 bases). The DNA for the CDR3 is TGTGCCAGCAGCTTAACAGGGATGGGAAACACCATATATTTT. Protein product: CASSLTGMGNTIYF. Supplemented by reference TRBV11-2 and TRBJ1-3, the full variable domain reads EAGVAQSPRYKIIEKRQSVAFWCNPISGHATLYWYQQILGQGPKLLIQFQNNGVVDDSQLPKDRFSAERLKGVDSTLKIQPAKLEDSAVYLCASSLTGMGNTIYFGEGSWLTVV.